One and the same sample provided the 32 T cell receptor beta chains below, sequenced in a study of T-cell memory formation after mild COVID-19. Using its own MiXCR run on the 5' RACE reads, TCRdb lists one record per CDR3 protein. Of some 330,000 distinct CDR3 sequences listed, around 21% are singletons. Specimen: PBMCs or a T cell subset sorted from them (not recorded which). The receptors originated from an adult woman who had mild COVID-19 (a few samples of this study predate the infection). Cell type and time point are not known.

The table lists this clonotype with many counts. This chain uses TRBV6-5 with TRBJ1-1; tentatively, D is TRBD1 (6 bases). CDR1 is MNHEY, CDR2 SVGAGI, per germline. With 2 bases removed from V and 1 base from J, the gap between germline ends came to 8 bases. The CDR3 runs 14 residues. The CDR3 loop reads CASSYLTGNTEAFF. In DNA form, the CDR3 reads TGTGCCAGCAGTTACCTGACAGGGAACACTGAAGCTTTCTTT.

The sample holds a few counts of this clonotype. This chain's CDR3 is CSAKGGRQSYEQYF. The CDR3 bases are TGCAGTGCTAAAGGGGGGAGGCAATCCTACGAGCAGTACTTC. J is TRBJ2-7 and V is TRBV20-1; possibly TRBD1 or TRBD2 for D (6 bases each). The CDR3 totals 14 residues. Germline V gene sequence: CDR1 DFQATT, CDR2 SNEGSKA (reference sequence). V was pared by 4 bases and J by 1 base, with 14 bases between.

J is TRBJ2-5 and V is TRBV13; 7 nucleotides align to TRBD2. V trimming: 6 bases; J trimming: 3 bases; junction bases outside the gene matches: 4. Germline V lookup: CDR1 PRHDT, CDR2 FYEKMQ (reference sequence). The CDR3 has 13 residues. The CDR3 loop reads CASRLRGEETQYF. The CDR3 region has the DNA TGTGCCAGCAGGTTACGGGGGGAAGAGACCCAGTACTTC. The whole variable domain, filled in from reference TRBV13 and TRBJ2-5, reads AAGVIQSPRHLIKEKRETATLKCYPIPRHDTVYWYQQGPGQDPQFLISFYEKMQSDKGSIPDRFSAQQFSDYHSELNMSSLELGDSALYFCASRLRGEETQYFGPGTRLLVL.

Ten or more counts support this clonotype. One junction end does not reproduce the germline sequence, and a read error may be involved. The chain carries TRBV28 and TRBJ1-1, with D maybe TRBD1 (6 bases). The CDR3 covers 14 residues. CDR1 is MDHEN and CDR2 is SYDVKM in the germline V gene. CDR3: CASRGVALGADAFF. DNA for the CDR3: TGTGCCAGCAGAGGAGTGGCTCTGGGGGCTGACGCTTTCTTT.

The V call is TRBV5-1, the J call TRBJ1-1; D gene uncertain. Germline V gene data show CDR1 as SGHRS and CDR2 as YFSETQ. V was trimmed by 4 bases and J by 2 bases, leaving 18 bases between them. The CDR3 runs 16 residues. The CDR3: CASSPTTPGENTEAFF. DNA of the CDR3: TGCGCCAGCAGCCCCACCACTCCCGGGGAAAACACTGAAGCTTTCTTT. Variable domain in full (rest from reference TRBV5-1 and TRBJ1-1): KAGVTQTPRYLIKTRGQQVTLSCSPISGHRSVSWYQQTPGQGLQFLFEYFSETQRNKGNFPGRFSGRQFSNSRSEMNVSTLELGDSALYLCASSPTTPGENTEAFFGQGTRLTVV.

The chain carries TRBV11-2 and TRBJ2-1, with TRBD1 matching 8 bases. CDR3 length: 15 amino acids. CDR1 and CDR2 from the germline V gene are SGHAT and FQNNGV. Trimming cost V 5 bases and J 7 bases; bases outside gene matches: 10. This chain's CDR3 is CASSTTGARTNEQFF. CDR3 coding DNA: TGTGCCAGCAGCACGACAGGGGCGAGGACTAATGAGCAGTTCTTC.

The chain links TRBV28 to TRBJ1-2, with TRBD1 matching over 7 bases. After removal of 2 bases from V and 2 bases from J, the junction contained 17 bases not matched to a gene. This CDR3 region has 19 residues. Germline V gene sequence: CDR1 MDHEN, CDR2 SYDVKM. CDR3 protein: CASSLIEGAKLWANYGYTF. The CDR3 DNA reads as TGTGCCAGCAGTTTAATTGAGGGGGCGAAGTTGTGGGCCAACTATGGCTACACCTTC.

This chain links TRBV3-1 with TRBJ2-1; D is unclear. The V end was cut by 0 bases, the J end by 3 bases, with 6 bases between. CDR3 length: 14 residues. The germline V gene has CDR1 LGHDT and CDR2 YNNKEL (reference sequence). CDR3 coding DNA: TGTGCCAGCAGCCAAGAATCAGGCTACAATGAGCAGTTCTTC. Translated, it gives CASSQESGYNEQFF.

On this clonotype: A much bigger clone sits one base away, suggesting this may be a read error. The CDR3 sequence: CASSSAAIRQPQHF. The CDR3 DNA reads TGTGCCAGCAGTTCGGCGGCAATTCGGCAGCCCCAGCATTTT. The chain uses TRBV6-5 and TRBJ1-5; D gene uncertain. CDR1 is MNHEY and CDR2 is SVGAGI in the germline V gene. V was shortened by 4 bases and J by 7 bases, with 14 bases between the two germline ends. The CDR3 extends over 14 amino acids.

Only a few counts were recorded for this clonotype. The chain is built from TRBV5-1 and TRBJ2-1, with 13 bases aligning to TRBD2. This CDR3 comprises 18 residues. Germline lookup yields CDR1 SGHRS and CDR2 YFSETQ. The V and J ends lost 1 base and 8 bases, in that order; junction bases with no gene match: 12. CDR3 sequence: CASSLTPPGTSGNHEQFF. In DNA form, the CDR3 reads TGCGCCAGCAGCTTGACCCCCCCCGGGACTAGCGGGAATCATGAGCAGTTCTTC.

In its sample, this clonotype was seen a few times. This rearrangement joins TRBV15 to TRBJ2-7, with 9 bases identical to TRBD1. With 3 bases clipped from V and 4 bases from J, the junction kept 13 bases outside the gene matches. The CDR3 totals 17 residues. Germline assignment: CDR1 LNHNV and CDR2 YYDKDF (reference sequence). The CDR3 loop reads CATSRNRWGTGFYEQYF. For the CDR3, the DNA is TGTGCCACCAGCAGGAACCGCTGGGGGACAGGGTTTTACGAGCAGTACTTC.

This chain uses TRBV28 with TRBJ2-7, with 8 bases lining up with TRBD2. CDR1 and CDR2 (germline): MDHEN, SYDVKM. The CDR3 loop spans 15 amino acids. The trim removed 6 bases at V and 2 bases at J, leaving 9 bases unmatched. The CDR3 is CASRRTSGGTYEQYF. The CDR3 DNA is TGTGCCAGCAGGCGAACTAGCGGAGGGACCTACGAGCAGTACTTC.

This clonotype was picked up many times. V usage is TRBV14 and J usage is TRBJ2-2; D is unresolved. The CDR3 contains 14 residues. Germline CDR1 is SGHDN and CDR2 is FVKESK. Deletions cut 1 base from V and 5 bases from J, with 8 bases between. Here the CDR3 DNA reads TGTGCCAGCAGCCAAGTTTCCGTGACCGGGGAGCTGTTTTTT. This gives the protein CASSQVSVTGELFF.

As to this clonotype: Germline is not matched at one junction end, which may reflect a read error. The rearrangement links TRBV20-1 to TRBJ2-7; D is undetermined. This CDR3 comprises 11 residues. In germline, CDR1 is DFQATT, CDR2 SNEGSKA (reference sequence). This CDR3 reads CSAHLEYVQYF. Here the CDR3 DNA reads TGCAGTGCCCACCTAGAATACGTGCAGTACTTC.

This clonotype occurred a few times. The rearrangement joins TRBV6-2 or TRBV6-3 to TRBJ2-1, with TRBD2 matching 10 bases. Germline CDR1 reads MNHEY; CDR2 reads SVGEGT. The J segment lost 3 bases and the V segment lost 7 bases, leaving 9 bases of the junction unmatched. CDR3 length equals 16 residues. The CDR3 nucleotides read TGTGCCAGCACCCCAGCGGGAGGGAAGCTCTACAATGAGCAGTTCTTC. Its protein product is CASTPAGGKLYNEQFF.

In this sample, this clonotype turned up a few times. J is TRBJ2-1 and V is TRBV5-5; tentative D call: TRBD2 (7 bases). The germline V and J ends were trimmed by 4 bases and 0 bases, with 14 bases remaining between them. Germline V gene lookup returns CDR1 SGHKS and CDR2 YYEKEE (reference sequence). This CDR3 spans 16 amino acids. The DNA for the CDR3 is TGTGCCAGCAGCGGGGGGCTAGCGGTCTCCTACAATGAGCAGTTCTTC. Amino acid sequence: CASSGGLAVSYNEQFF. The variable domain in full, with the rest retrieved from reference TRBV5-5 and TRBJ2-1, is DAGVTQSPTHLIKTRGQQVTLRCSPISGHKSVSWYQQVLGQGPQFIFQYYEKEERGRGNFPDRFSARQFPNYSSELNVNALLLGDSALYLCASSGGLAVSYNEQFFGPGTRLTVL.

The chain couples TRBV6-2 or TRBV6-3 to TRBJ1-6; D gene unclear. V lost 6 bases and J 7 bases, leaving 13 bases between the germline ends. CDR3 length equals 14 residues. CDR1 and CDR2 from the germline V gene are MNHEY and SVGEGT. DNA of the CDR3: TGTGCCAGCAGCCGCTCACTGGGAAATTCACCCCTCCACTTT. Its translation is CASSRSLGNSPLHF.

The chain carries TRBV5-6 and TRBJ2-7, with TRBD2 matching 7 bases. CDR1 and CDR2 (germline): SGHDT, YYEEEE. There are 15 residues in the CDR3. The ends lost 3 bases at V and 2 bases at J; junction bases unmatched: 8. CDR3 DNA: TGTGCCAGCAGCTCTCCCGCGGGGGTCACCTACGAGCAGTACTTC. Translation gives CASSSPAGVTYEQYF.

This clonotype appeared a few times. The J gene is TRBJ1-1, the V gene TRBV29-1; D call uncertain. Per germline, CDR1 SQVTM and CDR2 ANQGSEA. V lost 4 bases and J lost 1, with 10 bases in between. The CDR3 contains 13 residues. CDR3 sequence reads: CSVAGYSNTEAFF. CDR3 in DNA: TGCAGCGTTGCTGGGTATTCGAACACTGAAGCTTTCTTT.

In this sample, this clonotype turned up many times. V is TRBV6-2 or TRBV6-3 and J is TRBJ2-1; 7 bases fit TRBD1. Trimming cost V 11 bases and J 0 bases; bases outside gene matches: 4. The CDR3 extends over 13 amino acids. In germline, CDR1 is MNHEY, CDR2 SVGEGT. The CDR3 DNA reads TGTGCCTGCCGGGACAGCTCCTACAATGAGCAGTTCTTC. Translating gives CACRDSSYNEQFF.

The sample holds a few counts of this clonotype. The genes are TRBV5-4 and TRBJ2-5; D not certain. Trimming removed 5 bases from V and 3 bases from J, with 11 bases in between. CDR1 is SGHNT and CDR2 is YYREEE in the germline V gene (reference sequence). This CDR3 has 13 residues. CDR3 coding DNA: TGTGCCAGCAGACTTGACACAAAAGAGACCCAGTACTTC. Amino acid sequence: CASRLDTKETQYF.

The chain employs TRBV12-3 or TRBV12-4 and TRBJ1-5; the match to TRBD1 covers 8 bases. Trimming removed 6 bases from V and 3 bases from J; junction bases left unmatched: 4. The CDR3 runs 14 residues. The CDR3 is CASRSTGDNQPQHF. The CDR3 bases are TGTGCCAGCAGATCGACAGGGGACAATCAGCCCCAGCATTTT.

This clonotype was counted only a few times. The V call is TRBV25-1, the J call TRBJ2-1; tentatively, D is TRBD2 (6 bases). CDR1 is MGHDK and CDR2 is SYGVNS in the germline V gene. V was clipped by 3 bases and J by 8 bases, with 20 bases between them. CDR3 length equals 16 residues. The CDR3 protein is CASSELGRDEGYEQFF. DNA for the CDR3: TGTGCCAGCAGTGAGCTGGGGCGGGACGAAGGGTATGAGCAGTTCTTC.

The rearrangement uses TRBV5-1 and TRBJ1-1; D not certain. Trimming took 0 bases from V and 8 from J, leaving 11 bases between them. There are 13 residues in the CDR3. Germline V CDR1 and CDR2: SGHRS, YFSETQ. The CDR3 here is CASSLGAQVEAFF. As DNA, the CDR3 is TGCGCCAGCAGCTTGGGGGCCCAGGTGGAAGCTTTCTTT.

This clonotype was detected ten times or more. The V gene is TRBV7-3, the J gene TRBJ2-3; possibly TRBD2 for D (7 bases). Germline lookup yields CDR1 SGHTA and CDR2 FQGTGA. The CDR3 is made up of 15 amino acids. Trimming removed 5 bases from V and 0 bases from J, with 12 bases in between. CDR3 amino acids: CASSTGGRSTDTQYF. CDR3 in DNA: TGTGCCAGCAGCACCGGGGGGCGTAGCACAGATACGCAGTATTTT.

This clonotype was observed a few times. The chain carries TRBV5-1 and TRBJ2-7; no reliable D call. This CDR3 contains 11 residues. Trimming took off 0 bases at V and 12 bases at J, with 10 bases between the two ends. CDR1 and CDR2 (germline): SGHRS, YFSETQ. CDR3 sequence (DNA): TGCGCCAGCAGCTTGGAGCAGGTTTGGTACTTC. It yields the protein CASSLEQVWYF.

The CDR3 nucleotides are TGTGCCAGCAGCCACGATAGCGAAACCTACAATGAGCAGTTCTTC. Its translation is CASSHDSETYNEQFF. The chain carries TRBV4-2 and TRBJ2-1; D possibly corresponds to TRBD2 (5 bases). V was trimmed by 3 bases and J by 2 bases, leaving 11 bases between them. The germline V gene has CDR1 LGHNA and CDR2 YNFKEQ. The CDR3 contains 15 residues.

This clonotype was seen many times. The chain joins TRBV30 to TRBJ2-5; D not resolved. Trimming pared 0 bases from V and 7 bases from J, leaving 12 bases between. The germline gives CDR1 GTSNPN, CDR2 SVGIG (reference sequence). This CDR3 contains 13 residues. The CDR3 coding sequence is TGTGCCTGGAGTGTACTTCCCCATGGGACCCAGTACTTC. Translated, it gives CAWSVLPHGTQYF.

This clonotype was seen only a few times. The chain uses TRBV10-3 and TRBJ1-1; D is unresolved. CDR1 is ENHRY and CDR2 is SYGVKD in the germline V gene. The ends were cut back, 8 bases at V and 5 bases at J, with 12 bases in the middle. This CDR3 contains 12 residues. CDR3 loop: CAIQEMGTEAFF. The CDR3 DNA reads TGTGCCATCCAGGAAATGGGAACTGAAGCTTTCTTT.

In its sample, this clonotype was seen a few times. The CDR3 is CATSDFTNEQFF. CDR3 nucleotide sequence: TGTGCCACCAGTGATTTCACCAATGAGCAGTTCTTC. The chain has TRBV24-1 and TRBJ2-1, with D hard to call. The germline gives CDR1 KGHDR, CDR2 SFDVKD. CDR3 size: 12 residues. V was pared by 1 base and J by 6 bases, with 3 bases between.

The chain joins TRBV6-5 to TRBJ1-2, with 8 nucleotides matching TRBD1. CDR1 is MNHEY, CDR2 SVGAGI, per germline. J gave up 7 bases and V 6 bases, and 7 bases lay outside the gene matches. The CDR3 has 13 amino acids. The DNA of the CDR3 is TGTGCCAGCAGGCCGGACAGGGTTTTTGGCTACACCTTC. Its translation: CASRPDRVFGYTF.

There are many counts of this clonotype. The genes are TRBV18 and TRBJ2-5; perhaps TRBD1 as D (6 bases). Germline V lookup: CDR1 KGHSH, CDR2 LQKENI. V shed 2 bases and J shed 3 bases, with 22 bases lying between them. This CDR3 spans 18 amino acids. DNA of the CDR3: TGTGCCAGCTCACCAACTATTAACAGGGAGAAAGGAAAAGAGACCCAGTACTTC. This translates into CASSPTINREKGKETQYF.